This TCR beta chain comes out of a study of T cell clonality in common variable immunodeficiency. Generated by immunoSEQ multiplex PCR, the TCRdb table keeps only in-frame clones and is missing some. The sample yields 25,000 to 40,000 clones, without any singletons. This clone occurred many times. Sequencing ends 3 residues short of the CDR3 end; the germline J gene provides the rest. The CDR3 is made up of 12 amino acids. The junction had 9 bases not matched to a gene; V was cut back by 10 bases and J by 7 bases. CDR1 is MDHEN and CDR2 is SYDVKM in the germline V gene. The sequence came from a person aged 18-70 years in good health. The sequencing input was peripheral blood mononuclear cells. The V call is TRBV28, the J call TRBJ1-2; TRBD1 matches 7 bases. The DNA read from the CDR3 is TGTGCCACCGAGGACAGGCGGGGTGGC. This codes for CATEDRRGG. The whole CDR3 is CATEDRRGGYTF.